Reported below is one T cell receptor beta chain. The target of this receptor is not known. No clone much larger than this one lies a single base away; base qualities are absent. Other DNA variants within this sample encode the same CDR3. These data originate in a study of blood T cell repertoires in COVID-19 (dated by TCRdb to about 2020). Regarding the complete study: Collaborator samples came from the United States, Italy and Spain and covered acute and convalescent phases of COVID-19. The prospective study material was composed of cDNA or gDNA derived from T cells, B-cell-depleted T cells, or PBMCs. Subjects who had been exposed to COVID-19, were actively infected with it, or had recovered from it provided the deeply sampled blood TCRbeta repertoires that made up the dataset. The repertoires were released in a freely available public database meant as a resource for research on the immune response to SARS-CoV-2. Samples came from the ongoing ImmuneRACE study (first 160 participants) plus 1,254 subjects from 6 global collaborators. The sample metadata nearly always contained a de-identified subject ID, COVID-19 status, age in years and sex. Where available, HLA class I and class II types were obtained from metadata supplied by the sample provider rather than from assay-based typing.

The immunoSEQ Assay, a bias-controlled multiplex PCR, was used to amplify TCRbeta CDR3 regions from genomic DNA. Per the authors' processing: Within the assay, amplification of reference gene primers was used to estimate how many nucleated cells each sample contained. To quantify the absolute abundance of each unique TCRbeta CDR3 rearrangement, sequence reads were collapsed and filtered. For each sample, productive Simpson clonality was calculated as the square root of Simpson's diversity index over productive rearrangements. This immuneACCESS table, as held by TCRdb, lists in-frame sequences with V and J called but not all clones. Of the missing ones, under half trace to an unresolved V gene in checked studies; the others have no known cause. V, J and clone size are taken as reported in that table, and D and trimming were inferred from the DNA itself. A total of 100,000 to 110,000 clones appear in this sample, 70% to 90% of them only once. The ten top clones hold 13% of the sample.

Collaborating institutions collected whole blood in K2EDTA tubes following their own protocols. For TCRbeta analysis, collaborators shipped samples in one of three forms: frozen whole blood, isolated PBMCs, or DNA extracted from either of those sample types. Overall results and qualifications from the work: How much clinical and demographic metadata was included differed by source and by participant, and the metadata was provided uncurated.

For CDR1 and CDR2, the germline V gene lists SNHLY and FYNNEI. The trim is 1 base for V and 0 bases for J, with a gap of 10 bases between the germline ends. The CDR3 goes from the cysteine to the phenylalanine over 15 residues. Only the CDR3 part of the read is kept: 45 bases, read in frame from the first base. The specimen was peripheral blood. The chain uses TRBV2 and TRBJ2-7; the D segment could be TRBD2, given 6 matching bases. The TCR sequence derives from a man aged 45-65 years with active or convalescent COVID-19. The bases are TGTGCCAGCAGTGAAGGGGTCGGGGGCTCCTACGAGCAGTACTTC. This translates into CASSEGVGGSYEQYF.